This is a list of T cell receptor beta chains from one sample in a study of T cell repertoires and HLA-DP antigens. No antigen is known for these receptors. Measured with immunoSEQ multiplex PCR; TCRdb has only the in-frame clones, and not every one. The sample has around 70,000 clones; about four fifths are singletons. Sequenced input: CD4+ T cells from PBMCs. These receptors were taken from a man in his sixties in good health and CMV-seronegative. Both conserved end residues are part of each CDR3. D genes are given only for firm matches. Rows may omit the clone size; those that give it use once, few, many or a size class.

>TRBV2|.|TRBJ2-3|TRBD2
CASTIKPETSTEF
TGTGCCAGCACGATCAAACCCGAGACTAGCACCGAATTT
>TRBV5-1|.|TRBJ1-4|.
CASSLLPPGVATNEKLFF
TGCGCCAGCAGCTTGCTCCCCCCCGGGGTCGCAACTAATGAAAAACTGTTTTTT
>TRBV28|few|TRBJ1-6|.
CASSLKSRPLHF
TGTGCCAGCAGTCTCAAAAGTAGGCCCCTCCACTTT
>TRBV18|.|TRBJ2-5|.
CASSPGPEETQYF
TGTGCCAGCTCACCAGGCCCCGAAGAGACCCAGTACTTC
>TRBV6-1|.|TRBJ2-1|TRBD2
CASSPEGGFDEQFF
TGTGCCAGCAGTCCTGAGGGAGGGTTCGATGAGCAGTTCTTC
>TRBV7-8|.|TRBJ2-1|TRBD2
CASSLLAGGPGYYNEQFF
TGTGCCAGCAGCTTACTAGCGGGAGGGCCTGGGTACTACAATGAGCAGTTCTTC
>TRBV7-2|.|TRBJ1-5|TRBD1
CASSSQGAANYSNQPQHF
TGTGCCAGCAGCTCACAGGGGGCTGCGAACTATAGCAATCAGCCCCAGCATTTT
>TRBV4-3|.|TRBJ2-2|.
CASSQGTTGELFF
TGCGCCAGCAGCCAAGGGACCACCGGGGAGCTGTTTTTT
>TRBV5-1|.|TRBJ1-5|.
CASSDIPGDQPQHF
TGCGCCAGCAGCGATATTCCAGGGGATCAGCCCCAGCATTTT
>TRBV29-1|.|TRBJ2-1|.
CSVATPWNEQFF
TGCAGCGTTGCGACCCCGTGGAATGAGCAGTTCTTC
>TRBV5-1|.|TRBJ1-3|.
CASSLEGTYGNTIYF
TGCGCCAGCAGCTTGGAAGGGACATATGGAAACACCATATATTTT
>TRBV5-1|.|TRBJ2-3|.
CASSVRGIGDTQYF
TGCGCCAGCAGTGTTCGCGGGATAGGAGATACGCAGTATTTT
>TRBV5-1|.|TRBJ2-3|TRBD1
CASSWGQGSTDTQYF
TGCGCCAGCAGCTGGGGACAGGGCAGCACAGATACGCAGTATTTT
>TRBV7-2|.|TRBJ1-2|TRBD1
CASSPGTGFRGYTF
TGTGCCAGCAGCCCCGGGACAGGCTTTAGGGGCTACACCTTC
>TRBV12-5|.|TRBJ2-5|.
CASGLGSLRGHETQYF
TGTGCTAGTGGTTTGGGGTCTTTGAGAGGGCATGAGACCCAGTACTTC
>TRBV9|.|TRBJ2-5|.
CASSVGQETQYF
TGTGCCAGCAGCGTAGGGCAAGAGACCCAGTACTTC
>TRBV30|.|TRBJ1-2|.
CAWSGTAYGYTF
TGTGCCTGGAGTGGAACAGCCTATGGCTACACCTTC
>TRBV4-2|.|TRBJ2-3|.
CASSQVGFTDTQYF
TGTGCCAGCAGCCAAGTGGGCTTCACAGATACGCAGTATTTT
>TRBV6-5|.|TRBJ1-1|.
CASSWWGDTEAFF
TGTGCCAGCAGTTGGTGGGGAGACACTGAAGCTTTCTTT
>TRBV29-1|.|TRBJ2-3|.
CSAQDSTDTQYF
TGCAGCGCCCAGGATAGCACAGATACGCAGTATTTT
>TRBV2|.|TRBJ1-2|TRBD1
CASSAVGTGYGYTF
TGTGCCAGCAGTGCCGTCGGGACAGGTTATGGCTACACCTTC
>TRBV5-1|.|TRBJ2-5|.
CASSLNREETQYF
TGCGCCAGCAGCTTAAACAGGGAAGAGACCCAGTACTTC
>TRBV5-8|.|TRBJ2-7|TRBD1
CASSGDSYEQYF
TGTGCCAGCAGCGGGGACAGCTACGAGCAGTACTTC